One and the same sample provided the 7 T cell receptor beta chains below, sequenced in a study of blood T cell repertoires in COVID-19. Using immunoSEQ multiplex PCR, the repertoire was profiled, and TCRdb retains in-frame clones only, with some absent. In the table there are about 340,000 clones, about 90% of which are singletons. Sequencing was carried out using peripheral blood. The receptor set was obtained from a woman between 45 and 60 years old with COVID-19, enrolled during active disease.

CDR3 residues: CASSPSGTQAYEQYF. For the CDR3, the DNA is TGTGCCAGCTCACCGTCGGGGACACAGGCCTACGAGCAGTACTTC. The chain joins TRBV18 to TRBJ2-7; D is perhaps TRBD1 (6 bases). V gave up 3 bases and J gave up 2 bases, with 14 bases separating them. Germline-derived CDR1 and CDR2 are KGHSH and LQKENI. The CDR3 consists of 15 residues.

The chain employs TRBV2 and TRBJ2-1; weak D call: TRBD1 (6 bases). Trimming took off 9 bases at V and 3 bases at J, with 21 bases between the two ends. This CDR3 contains 16 residues. Germline lookup yields CDR1 SNHLY and CDR2 FYNNEI. The CDR3 DNA reads as TGTGCCAGTAGCCCCCGGAGCCCGACAGGCTACAATGAGCAGTTCTTC. Translated: CASSPRSPTGYNEQFF.

The CDR3 region has the DNA TGTGCCAGCTCACCACTACACAGGACAGGTTCTAACTATGGCTACACCTTC. This sequence encodes CASSPLHRTGSNYGYTF. V gene TRBV18 combines with J gene TRBJ1-2, with 7 bases aligning to TRBD1. Trimming removed 1 base from V and 0 bases from J; junction bases left unmatched: 8. The length of the CDR3 is 17 residues. The germline gives CDR1 KGHSH, CDR2 LQKENI. Supplemented by reference TRBV18 and TRBJ1-2, the full variable domain reads NAGVMQNPRHLVRRRGQEARLRCSPMKGHSHVYWYRQLPEEGLKFMVYLQKENIIDESGMPKERFSAEFPKEGPSILRIQQVVRGDSAAYFCASSPLHRTGSNYGYTFGSGTRLTVV.

A few counts support this clone. The chain recombines TRBV11-3 with TRBJ2-7; D remains ambiguous. Between the trimmed V and J ends, which lost 5 bases and 1 base, there was a span of 3 bases. Germline V gene data show CDR1 as SGHNT and CDR2 as YENEEA. This CDR3 is 11 amino acids long. The DNA of the CDR3 is TGTGCCAGCAGCCCATCCTACGAGCAGTACTTC. Protein sequence: CASSPSYEQYF.

This clone was counted a single time. For the CDR3, the DNA is TGTGCCAGCAGCTTGTATGAGGGTACCTACGAGCAGTACTTC. This encodes CASSLYEGTYEQYF. The V call is TRBV5-5, the J call TRBJ2-7, with a weak D call TRBD2 (5 bases). The CDR3 is 14 residues long. Germline V gives CDR1 SGHKS, CDR2 YYEKEE (reference sequence). V was pared by 1 base and J by 2 bases, with 10 bases between.

The chain employs TRBV5-4 and TRBJ1-1; 12 bases fit TRBD1. The germline gives CDR1 SGHNT, CDR2 YYREEE (reference sequence). J gave up 10 bases and V 0 bases, and 7 bases lay outside the gene matches. The CDR3 is 15 amino acids. CDR3 sequence: CASSLAGQGARGAFF. In DNA, the CDR3 is TGTGCCAGCAGCTTGGCGGGACAGGGGGCTAGAGGAGCTTTCTTT.

V gene TRBV6-1 combines with J gene TRBJ1-3; D remains ambiguous. Trimming pared 2 bases from V and 7 bases from J, leaving 15 bases between. Per germline, CDR1 MNHNS and CDR2 SASEGT. The CDR3 length is 15 residues. The CDR3 DNA sequence: TGTGCCAGCAGTGAAACGAACCAGGTCCGGAACACCATATATTTT. Protein product: CASSETNQVRNTIYF.